This T cell receptor (beta chain) was identified in a study of shared clonotypes between healthy human individuals. Notes on this clone: What it binds is unknown.

The data were produced by immunoSEQ multiplex PCR, yet TCRdb's version contains in-frame clones alone and is incomplete. The sample carries around 450,000 clones, around 79% recorded once. General study findings and limits: A small donor pool kept down the genetic and exposure-history diversity that was represented.

V was pared by 1 base and J by 5 bases, with 5 bases between. This CDR3 is 12 amino acids long. Germline V CDR1 and CDR2: SGHRS, YFSETQ. Donors were Caucasian adults residing in Nashville, Tennessee, USA. Specimen: PBMCs. The chain uses TRBV5-1 and TRBJ2-3; D ambiguous. This receptor was identified in a middle-aged woman in good health. Some clones in this sample may be carry-over from other donors' samples. CDR3 sequence: CASSLPGDTQYF. The DNA of the CDR3 is TGCGCCAGCAGCTTGCCAGGAGATACGCAGTATTTT.